Listed below are T cell receptor beta chains from one sample, sequenced in a study of T cell responses to AZD1222 COVID-19 vaccine. The repertoire was sequenced with immunoSEQ multiplex PCR; TCRdb's copy has only in-frame clones and lacks some. The table shows some 150,000 clones, with roughly 93% occurring only once. The specimen comprised peripheral blood, sampled on day 0 of AZD1222 vaccination. These receptors originate from an adult in good health. Both conserved end residues are part of each CDR3. D genes are given only for firm matches. Size values are once, few and many counts, or a class for expanded clones, and some rows have none.

NA,NA,TRBJ1-1,TRBV9,CASSVVGGYTEAFF,TGTGCCAGCAGCGTAGTAGGCGGCTACACTGAAGCTTTCTTT
NA,TRBD1,TRBJ1-1,TRBV6-5,CASIMEGTGSTEAFF,TGTGCCAGCATTATGGAGGGGACAGGGTCCACTGAAGCTTTCTTT
NA,TRBD2,TRBJ2-7,TRBV14,CASSSSGGELLWFSYEQYF,TGTGCCAGCAGCTCTAGCGGGGGGGAATTATTGTGGTTTTCCTACGAGCAGTACTTC
once,NA,TRBJ1-2,TRBV12-3/TRBV12-4,CASNPNGYTF,TGTGCCAGCAACCCGAATGGCTACACCTTC
NA,NA,TRBJ2-7,TRBV7-2,CASSLVVGITYEQYF,TGTGCCAGCAGCTTAGTCGTAGGGATTACCTACGAGCAGTACTTC
NA,TRBD1,TRBJ1-5,TRBV5-4,CASSSGTGRNQPQHF,TGTGCCAGCAGCTCGGGGACAGGTAGAAATCAGCCCCAGCATTTT
few,TRBD2,TRBJ2-2,TRBV7-8,CASSRTSGAGELFF,TGTGCCAGCAGCCGGACTAGCGGCGCCGGGGAGCTGTTTTTT
NA,NA,TRBJ1-5,TRBV7-9,CASSLLSNQPQHF,TGTGCCAGCAGCTTGTTGAGTAATCAGCCCCAGCATTTT
NA,NA,TRBJ2-6,TRBV18,CASSPNRAGANVLTF,TGTGCCAGCTCACCCAACAGGGCTGGGGCCAACGTCCTGACTTTC
NA,NA,TRBJ1-2,TRBV7-2,CASTTYYPGVDGYTF,TGTGCCAGCACCACCTATTATCCGGGGGTCGATGGCTACACCTTC
NA,NA,TRBJ1-3,TRBV2,CASSEAWGTGNTIYF,TGTGCCAGCAGTGAAGCGTGGGGGACCGGGAACACCATATATTTT
NA,TRBD1,TRBJ1-2,TRBV2,CASSDRGLYGYTF,TGTGCCAGCAGTGACAGGGGGCTCTATGGCTACACCTTC
NA,NA,TRBJ1-2,TRBV10-1,CASSEQRVFGYGYTF,TGCGCCAGCAGTGAGCAGAGGGTTTTTGGCTATGGCTACACCTTC
NA,TRBD1,TRBJ1-1,TRBV18,CASSPDRASSEAFF,TGTGCCAGCTCACCCGACAGGGCGTCCTCTGAAGCTTTCTTT
once,NA,TRBJ2-7,TRBV5-6,CASSKGDGTYEQYF,TGTGCCAGCAGCAAAGGGGACGGGACCTACGAGCAGTACTTC
NA,NA,TRBJ1-4,TRBV4-2,CASSQGTGFKEKLFF,TGTGCCAGCAGCCAAGGAACAGGGTTTAAGGAAAAACTGTTTTTT
NA,NA,TRBJ1-6,TRBV5-6,CASSLGGNPYNSPLHF,TGTGCCAGCAGCTTGGGAGGGAATCCCTATAATTCACCCCTCCACTTT
once,TRBD1,TRBJ1-4,TRBV2,CASSEEGTGGQEKLFF,TGTGCCAGCAGTGAAGAGGGGACAGGGGGCCAAGAAAAACTGTTTTTT
NA,NA,TRBJ1-5,TRBV24-1,CATSDGGGGKQPQHF,TGTGCCACCAGTGATGGAGGGGGAGGGAAGCAGCCCCAGCATTTT
few,NA,TRBJ2-4,TRBV11-3,CASTQGVAKNIQYF,TGTGCCAGCACGCAAGGGGTAGCCAAAAACATTCAGTACTTC
NA,NA,TRBJ2-1,TRBV5-1,CASSSSMRDEQFF,TGCGCCAGCAGCTCCTCTATGCGGGATGAGCAGTTCTTC
NA,NA,TRBJ1-2,TRBV7-8,CASSLWTAYGYTF,TGTGCCAGCAGCTTATGGACGGCCTATGGCTACACCTTC
NA,NA,TRBJ1-6,TRBV9,CASSNQGTSPLHF,TGTGCCAGCAGCAACCAGGGGACCTCACCCCTCCACTTT
once,TRBD1,TRBJ1-1,TRBV28,CASSSYRGGTEAFF,TGTGCCAGCAGTTCTTACAGGGGTGGCACTGAAGCTTTCTTT
once,NA,TRBJ2-3,TRBV11-2,CASSLALPEDTQYF,TGTGCCAGCAGCTTAGCCCTACCAGAAGATACGCAGTATTTT
NA,TRBD1,TRBJ1-5,TRBV28,CASSSRGQGNQPQHF,TGTGCCAGCAGTTCTCGGGGACAGGGGAATCAGCCCCAGCATTTT
NA,TRBD1,TRBJ1-4,TRBV7-8,CASSLEDRGGEKLFF,TGTGCTAGCAGCTTAGAGGACAGGGGAGGTGAAAAACTGTTTTTT
NA,NA,TRBJ1-1,TRBV2,CASSGEQVLNTEAFF,TGTGCCAGCAGTGGAGAACAGGTTTTGAACACTGAAGCTTTCTTT
NA,TRBD1,TRBJ1-1,TRBV9,CASSKTGVTEAFF,TGTGCCAGCAGCAAAACAGGGGTAACTGAAGCTTTCTTT
NA,NA,TRBJ2-2,TRBV5-1,CASSGGLRLNTGELFF,TGCGCCAGCAGCGGCGGACTCCGGCTGAACACCGGGGAGCTGTTTTTT
NA,NA,TRBJ2-7,TRBV5-1,CASSLLGEQYF,TGCGCCAGCAGCTTGCTTGGGGAGCAGTACTTC
NA,NA,TRBJ1-2,TRBV18,CASSPPAGPMGIYGYTF,TGTGCCAGCTCACCACCGGCGGGGCCGATGGGTATCTATGGCTACACCTTC
NA,NA,TRBJ1-1,TRBV7-9,CASSLYGAFF,TGTGCCAGCAGCTTGTATGGAGCTTTCTTT
NA,TRBD1,TRBJ2-2,TRBV15,CATSRDRDRVRTGELFF,TGTGCCACCAGCAGGGACCGGGACAGGGTACGAACCGGGGAGCTGTTTTTT
NA,NA,TRBJ1-4,TRBV9,CASSVDGGVNEKLFF,TGTGCCAGCAGCGTCGACGGCGGAGTTAATGAAAAACTGTTTTTT
NA,TRBD2,TRBJ2-7,TRBV18,CASSPRVRGGSYEQYF,TGTGCCAGCTCACCGAGGGTTCGCGGGGGCTCCTACGAGCAGTACTTC
NA,NA,TRBJ1-4,TRBV4-1,CASRPRGPGNEKLFF,TGCGCCAGCAGACCAAGAGGTCCAGGAAATGAAAAACTGTTTTTT
NA,NA,TRBJ1-2,TRBV3-1/TRBV3-2,CASSQGISGGYTF,TGTGCCAGCAGCCAAGGGATATCGGGAGGCTACACCTTC
NA,NA,TRBJ1-4,TRBV2,CASSDPRSTNEKLFF,TGTGCCAGCAGTGACCCACGGTCAACTAATGAAAAACTGTTTTTT
NA,NA,TRBJ1-3,TRBV7-9,CASSLQGYGNTIYF,TGTGCCAGCAGCTTACAAGGGTACGGAAACACCATATATTTT
NA,NA,TRBJ1-1,TRBV7-9,CASEVNTEAFF,TGTGCCAGCGAGGTGAACACTGAAGCTTTCTTT
NA,NA,TRBJ2-1,TRBV2,CASTQYNEQFF,TGTGCCAGCACCCAGTACAATGAGCAGTTCTTC
NA,TRBD2,TRBJ2-5,TRBV7-9,CASSRKRGPLYQETQYF,TGTGCCAGCAGTCGGAAGCGGGGGCCCTTGTACCAAGAGACCCAGTACTTC
NA,NA,TRBJ1-6,TRBV6-5,CASSYSGRLNSPLHF,TGTGCCAGCAGTTACTCGGGCAGGTTAAATTCACCCCTCCACTTT
NA,NA,TRBJ1-4,TRBV10-3,CAISDSFSGEKLFF,TGTGCCATCAGCGACTCCTTTTCTGGGGAAAAACTGTTTTTT
once,NA,TRBJ2-7,TRBV27,CASSTWDDRFEQYF,TGTGCCAGCAGTACCTGGGATGACCGTTTCGAGCAGTACTTC
NA,TRBD2,TRBJ2-3,TRBV5-1,CASSLAGSSAGGLSDTQYF,TGCGCCAGCAGCTTGGCTGGCTCTTCAGCGGGGGGGCTATCAGATACGCAGTATTTT
NA,TRBD1,TRBJ2-2,TRBV6-5,CASSWGTVNTGELFF,TGTGCCAGCAGCTGGGGGACAGTAAACACCGGGGAGCTGTTTTTT
NA,NA,TRBJ1-1,TRBV20-1,CSALNPTEAFF,TGCAGTGCCTTGAATCCCACTGAAGCTTTCTTT
NA,NA,TRBJ1-3,TRBV11-2,CASSYFAGASGNTIYF,TGTGCCAGCAGCTACTTCGCAGGAGCCTCTGGAAACACCATATATTTT
NA,TRBD1,TRBJ2-2,TRBV6-5,CASTLGTGNTGELFF,TGTGCCAGCACGCTCGGGACAGGGAACACCGGGGAGCTGTTTTTT
NA,NA,TRBJ2-2,TRBV5-1,CASSPSGDRNTGELFF,TGCGCCAGCAGCCCGAGCGGCGACAGGAACACCGGGGAGCTGTTTTTT